Listed here are 12 T cell receptor beta chains from one sample, sequenced in a study of shared clonotypes between healthy human individuals. Clones were sequenced by immunoSEQ multiplex PCR, and TCRdb holds only the in-frame ones, with some missing. The sample includes about 2.3 million clones, approximately 93% seen only once; the top ten take about 0.41%. Sequenced: naive CD4+ T cells from PBMCs. Subset reported: CD45RA+ positively selected. The source is a man younger than 35 in good health. Some clones in this sample may be carry-over from other donors' samples.

This clone was seen just once. The chain carries TRBV28 and TRBJ2-3; no firm D call. Germline V gives CDR1 MDHEN, CDR2 SYDVKM. V dropped 6 bases and J dropped 0 bases, with 10 bases sitting between them. This CDR3 is 14 amino acids long. This chain's CDR3 is CASRKAISTDTQYF. CDR3 DNA: TGTGCCAGCAGAAAAGCCATAAGCACAGATACGCAGTATTTT.

The V call is TRBV7-9, the J call TRBJ2-1; D gene uncertain. V was trimmed by 5 bases and J by 5 bases, leaving 7 bases between them. Germline values: CDR1 SEHNR, CDR2 FQNEAQ (reference sequence). This CDR3 is built from 12 residues. The DNA for the CDR3 is TGTGCCAGCAGCGCCTACCACAATGAGCAGTTCTTC. Amino acids: CASSAYHNEQFF.

This clone was seen just once. The J gene is TRBJ1-1, the V gene TRBV7-9; maybe TRBD1 (5 bases). V lost 0 bases, J lost 5 bases, and 19 bases lay in between. The CDR3 is made up of 17 amino acids. In germline, CDR1 is SEHNR, CDR2 FQNEAQ (reference sequence). CDR3 region: CASSLADGGPRGTEAFF. CDR3 bases: TGTGCCAGCAGCTTAGCCGATGGGGGACCGAGGGGAACTGAAGCTTTCTTT.

The rearrangement uses TRBV2 and TRBJ2-7; 8 nucleotides agree with TRBD2. The CDR3 is made up of 14 amino acids. The ends lost 6 bases at V and 6 bases at J; junction bases unmatched: 10. The germline gives CDR1 SNHLY, CDR2 FYNNEI. The CDR3 spells CASRPAGRAFEQYF. For the CDR3, the DNA is TGTGCCAGCAGACCGGCCGGGAGGGCCTTCGAGCAGTACTTC.

This chain uses TRBV6-1 with TRBJ2-5; D might be TRBD1 or TRBD2, each matching 6 bases. V was clipped by 6 bases and J by 0 bases, with 11 bases between them. The CDR3 contains 14 residues. Germline lookup yields CDR1 MNHNS and CDR2 SASEGT. Here the CDR3 DNA reads TGTGCCAGCAGCGTAGGGGGGTACCAAGAGACCCAGTACTTC. It encodes CASSVGGYQETQYF.

The chain uses TRBV18 and TRBJ2-7, with D possibly TRBD1 on 7 matching bases. Trimming shortened V by 6 bases and J by 0 bases, and 15 bases separated the two germline ends. The CDR3 contains 15 residues. Germline CDR1 KGHSH, CDR2 LQKENI. The CDR3 sequence is CASSPWGDSSYEQYF. The CDR3 region has the DNA TGTGCCAGCTCTCCCTGGGGGGACAGCTCCTACGAGCAGTACTTC.

This sequence joins TRBV4-1 and TRBJ1-2; weak D call: TRBD1 (6 bases). CDR3 length equals 14 residues. The V end was cut by 3 bases, the J end by 4 bases, with 12 bases between. Germline V gene data show CDR1 as MGHRA and CDR2 as YSYEKL. The DNA of the CDR3 is TGCGCCAGCAGCCAGGCACAGGGCGGCTATGGCTACACCTTC. It yields the protein CASSQAQGGYGYTF.

This clone was picked up one time. DNA for the CDR3: TGCTCGGGCAGTGATAGCAATCAGCCCCAGCATTTT. Protein product: CSGSDSNQPQHF. The chain uses TRBV29-1 and TRBJ1-5; D gene uncertain. Germline-derived CDR1 and CDR2 are SQVTM and ANQGSEA. There are 12 residues in the CDR3.

V usage is TRBV28 and J usage is TRBJ1-5; the D is unclear. There are 14 residues in the CDR3. V lost 6 bases and J 5 bases, leaving 14 bases between the germline ends. From germline, CDR1 is MDHEN and CDR2 SYDVKM. CDR3 nucleotides: TGTGCCAGCAGCCTCGCAAAAGGATATCAGCCCCAGCATTTT. Protein sequence: CASSLAKGYQPQHF.

The rearrangement links TRBV14 to TRBJ2-7; 8 positions match TRBD2. The germline CDR1 and CDR2 sequences are SGHDN and FVKESK. V shed 2 bases, J shed 3 bases, and the junction held 9 bases outside the gene matches. The CDR3 sequence is 16 residues long. The CDR3 sequence is CASSQRVAGLGYEQYF. The CDR3 region has the DNA TGTGCCAGCAGCCAAAGGGTAGCGGGACTGGGCTACGAGCAGTACTTC. Supplemented by reference TRBV14 and TRBJ2-7, the full variable domain reads EAGVTQFPSHSVIEKGQTVTLRCDPISGHDNLYWYRRVMGKEIKFLLHFVKESKQDESGMPNNRFLAERTGGTYSTLKVQPAELEDSGVYFCASSQRVAGLGYEQYFGPGTRLTVT.

V is TRBV7-3 and J is TRBJ1-1, with D perhaps matching TRBD1 (5 bases). The germline V gene encodes CDR1 SGHTA and CDR2 FQGTGA. V lost 0 bases, J lost 7 bases, and 9 bases lay in between. The CDR3 covers 13 residues. CDR3 DNA sequence: TGTGCCAGCAGCTTAACCCAAGGGGTTGAAGCTTTCTTT. As protein: CASSLTQGVEAFF.

This clone is a singleton in its sample. V is TRBV5-8 and J is TRBJ1-2; a possible D gene is TRBD1 (6 bases). Germline V gene lookup returns CDR1 SGHTS and CDR2 YDEGEE. V lost 4 bases, J lost 11 bases, and 27 bases lay in between. The CDR3 sequence is 16 residues long. The CDR3 loop reads CASSQTTGQGGTGYTF. CDR3 nucleotide sequence: TGTGCCAGCAGCCAGACGACGGGACAAGGGGGAACTGGATACACCTTC. Complete variable domain (other parts from reference TRBV5-8 and TRBJ1-2): EAGVTQSPTHLIKTRGQQATLRCSPISGHTSVYWYQQALGLGLQFLLWYDEGEERNRGNFPPRFSGRQFPNYSSELNVNALELEDSALYLCASSQTTGQGGTGYTFGSGTRLTVV.